This TCR beta chain was captured in a study of T-cell memory formation after mild COVID-19. In the study overall: Clusters were largely donor specific. Overall study results and limits: Chiefly within CM and EM were the contracting CD4+ clones; CD8+ ones were within EMRA. The study detected some responding clones in pre-infection memory, suggesting cross-reactive memory joined.

Trimming removed 0 bases at V and 1 base at J, with 9 bases between. The CDR3 contains 16 residues. Germline CDR1 KGHDR, CDR2 SFDVKD. About this clonotype: Antigen: not known.

TCRdb independently ran MiXCR on the 5' RACE reads; one entry per CDR3 protein. The sample yields roughly 610,000 distinct CDR3 sequences, around 15% seen once. The receptor's source is an adult woman who had mild COVID-19 (a few samples of this study predate the infection). Cell type and time point are not known. Input material: PBMCs or a T cell subset sorted from them (not recorded which). This chain connects TRBV24-1 to TRBJ2-1; D gene uncertain. CDR3 amino acids: CATSDLPGPSYNEQFF. For the CDR3, the DNA is TGTGCCACCAGTGATTTGCCGGGTCCGTCCTACAATGAGCAGTTCTTC.